This T cell receptor beta chain was documented in a study of T cell responses to AZD1222 COVID-19 vaccine. Germline V lookup: CDR1 SGHDT, CDR2 YYEEEE. The CDR3 totals 17 residues. Trimming pared 3 bases from V and 1 base from J, leaving 17 bases between. Libraries were prepared by immunoSEQ multiplex PCR; TCRdb keeps only in-frame clonotypes and omits some of them. The sample lists some 140,000 clones, approximately 90% occurring once. This TCR derives from an adult who received the AZD1222 COVID-19 vaccine. The sequences come from peripheral blood, collected 28 days after the second AZD1222 dose. The J gene is TRBJ1-3, the V gene TRBV5-6; the D gene is possibly TRBD1 (6 bases). The CDR3 nucleotides are TGTGCCAGCAGCTGGGGAGGTATCAGGGGATCTGGAAACACCATATATTTT. It codes for CASSWGGIRGSGNTIYF. Supplemented by reference TRBV5-6 and TRBJ1-3, the full variable domain reads DAGVTQSPTHLIKTRGQQVTLRCSPKSGHDTVSWYQQALGQGPQFIFQYYEEEERQRGNFPDRFSGHQFPNYSSELNVNALLLGDSALYLCASSWGGIRGSGNTIYFGEGSWLTVV.